The present entry profiles one TCR beta chain with its context. The antigen is unknown. The data originate from a study of Graves' ophthalmopathy and Graves' hyperthyroidism. Study results and caveats: The majority of expanded thyroid clonotypes above 0.001 frequency also occurred in blood.

Amplifying from RNA transcripts, the study obtained TCR beta CDR3 regions. HTBI-primed RT-PCR formed the first round, and a multiplex PCR formed the second. TCRdb fed the multiplex PCR reads into MiXCR, producing one record per CDR3 protein. Counted here are approximately 1.2 million distinct CDR3 sequences, approximately 35% occurring once; the ten biggest clones make up roughly 11%. The germline V and J ends were trimmed by 4 bases and 10 bases, with 14 bases remaining between them. Germline values: CDR1 SGHVS, CDR2 FQNEAQ. The CDR3 spans 14 residues. The TCR originated in an adult man with Graves' hyperthyroidism. J is TRBJ1-6 and V is TRBV7-8, with D perhaps TRBD1 (6 bases). The specimen sequenced was peripheral blood or thyroid tissue (not recorded which). The CDR3 is CASSSGQSDSPLHF. The CDR3 DNA reads TGTGCCAGCAGCTCCGGACAGAGTGACTCACCCCTCCACTTT. The variable domain in full, with the rest retrieved from reference TRBV7-8 and TRBJ1-6, is GAGVSQSPRYKVAKRGQDVALRCDPISGHVSLFWYQQALGQGPEFLTYFQNEAQLDKSGLPSDRFFAERPEGSVSTLKIQRTQQEDSAVYLCASSSGQSDSPLHFGNGTRLTVT.